Below are 2 T cell receptor beta chains sequenced from a single sample in a study of beta chain features in type 1 diabetes. The sequenced template was cDNA made from the entire isolated RNA. Sequenced by immunoSEQ multiplex PCR; TCRdb stores in-frame clones only, minus some. This table holds 240,000 or so clones, around a quarter found once. Sequenced input: central memory CD4+ T cells from blood. The source is a man under 40 in good health.

This chain connects TRBV29-1 to TRBJ1-2; D remains ambiguous. Trimming cost V 2 bases and J 5 bases, with 12 bases left between them. CDR3 size: 13 residues. CDR1 is SQVTM, CDR2 ANQGSEA, per germline. CDR3 bases: TGCAGCGTTGAAAAGGGATCCACATATGGCTACACCTTC. Its translation is CSVEKGSTYGYTF.

This clone was picked up a small number of times. The genes are TRBV11-2 and TRBJ2-3; 9 nucleotides align to TRBD1. V was clipped by 4 bases and J by 3 bases; unmatched bases: 8. Germline V gene data show CDR1 as SGHAT and CDR2 as FQNNGV. The CDR3 runs 16 residues. In nucleotides, the CDR3 is TGTGCCAGCAGCTCCATAAGGGACAGGGCGACAGATACGCAGTATTTT. Its protein product is CASSSIRDRATDTQYF.